Below are 8 T cell receptor beta chains sequenced from a single sample in a study of beta chain features in type 1 diabetes. Study-level results: TCRB CDR3 length was moderately but significantly reduced in all four CD4+ subsets of Type 1 diabetes patients.

Expressed TCRB transcripts were sequenced because the isolated RNA had all been reverse transcribed beforehand. Clones were read by immunoSEQ multiplex PCR, and TCRdb kept only the in-frame ones, dropping some. The sample includes a few hundred thousand clones, around 10% seen only once; the top ten take about 0.64%. These receptors are not linked to any known antigen. The sequencing sample was made of central memory CD4+ T cells from blood. The receptors come from a man aged 30-40 years with type 1 diabetes.

The J gene is TRBJ2-1, the V gene TRBV6-5; TRBD2 agrees at 10 bases. V trimming: 2 bases; J trimming: 7 bases; junction bases outside the gene matches: 5. This CDR3 contains 15 residues. Looked up from germline, CDR1 is MNHEY and CDR2 is SVGAGI. This CDR3 reads CASSYRASGRNEQFF. CDR3 DNA: TGTGCCAGCAGTTACAGGGCTAGCGGGAGAAATGAGCAGTTCTTC.

Only a few counts were recorded for this clone. V gene TRBV30 combines with J gene TRBJ2-7, with TRBD2 matching over 7 bases. CDR3 size: 17 residues. Per the germline V gene, CDR1 is GTSNPN and CDR2 is SVGIG (reference sequence). V lost 0 bases to trimming and J lost 7 bases; unmatched junction nucleotides: 18. For the CDR3, the DNA is TGTGCCTGGAGTGTTACTACACAGGCGTTTCGGACTAGGGAGCAGTACTTC. This codes for CAWSVTTQAFRTREQYF.

This clone was seen only once. The rearrangement joins TRBV7-3 to TRBJ1-4; 7 positions agree with TRBD1. Trimming took 5 bases from V and 4 from J; bases not matched to a gene: 7. The CDR3 is 15 residues long. CDR1 is SGHTA and CDR2 is FQGTGA in the germline V gene. The CDR3 is CASSPGQTYNEKLFF. The CDR3 DNA is TGTGCCAGCAGCCCGGGACAGACATATAATGAAAAACTGTTTTTT.

The chain employs TRBV16 and TRBJ1-4, with D unclear. The CDR3 spans 13 residues. V lost 1 base, J lost 8 bases, and 8 bases lay in between. Germline V gene data show CDR1 as KGHSY and CDR2 as FQNENV. Here the CDR3 reads CASSQYPGEKLFF. CDR3 DNA: TGTGCCAGCAGCCAATACCCCGGGGAAAAACTGTTTTTT.

This clone was picked up a small number of times. The chain recombines TRBV29-1 with TRBJ1-2, with 7 bases lining up with TRBD1. Germline CDR1 reads SQVTM; CDR2 reads ANQGSEA. Trimming removed 4 bases from V and 8 bases from J; junction bases left unmatched: 7. The CDR3 is made up of 12 amino acids. The CDR3 nucleotides are TGCAGCGTTGGAACAGGGGCTGAAGGCTACACCTTC. As protein: CSVGTGAEGYTF.

The V and J genes are TRBV11-2 and TRBJ2-7, with 9 positions matching TRBD1. CDR1 SGHAT and CDR2 FQNNGV come from the germline V gene. The V and J ends lost 1 base and 3 bases, in that order; junction bases with no gene match: 4. This CDR3 is 15 amino acids long. The CDR3 region has the DNA TGTGCCAGCAGCTTAGTGGGACAGGGAGGCTACGAGCAGTACTTC. This translates into CASSLVGQGGYEQYF.

This clone was seen ten or more times. J is TRBJ2-6 and V is TRBV25-1; 7 bases are shared with TRBD2. The CDR3 contains 15 residues. V was clipped by 6 bases and J by 2 bases; unmatched bases: 4. CDR1 and CDR2 from the germline V gene are MGHDK and SYGVNS. CDR3 residues: CASRPRGAGANVLTF. The CDR3 DNA sequence: TGTGCCAGCAGGCCCCGGGGGGCTGGGGCCAACGTCCTGACTTTC.

This clone has only a few counts. The chain couples TRBV25-1 to TRBJ2-1; D is undetermined. Germline V lookup: CDR1 MGHDK, CDR2 SYGVNS. CDR3 size: 14 residues. Trimming removed 3 bases from V and 9 bases from J, with 15 bases in between. The CDR3: CASSENPGLSEQFF. The DNA for the CDR3 is TGTGCCAGCAGTGAGAATCCGGGTTTGAGTGAGCAGTTCTTC.